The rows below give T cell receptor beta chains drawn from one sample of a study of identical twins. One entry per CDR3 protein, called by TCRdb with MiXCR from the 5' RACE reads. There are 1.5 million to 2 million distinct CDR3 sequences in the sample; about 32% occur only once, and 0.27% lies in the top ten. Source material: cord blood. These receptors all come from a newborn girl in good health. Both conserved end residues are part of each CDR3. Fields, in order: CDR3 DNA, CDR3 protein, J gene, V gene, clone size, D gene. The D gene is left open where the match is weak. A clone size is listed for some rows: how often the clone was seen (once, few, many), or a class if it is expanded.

DNA: TGCAGCGCCGTTCCCCGGACTAAGGACGATGAGCAGTTCTTC; CDR3: CSAVPRTKDDEQFF; J: TRBJ2-1; V: TRBV29-1; size: -; D: -
DNA: TGTGCCAGCAGTGAAGGGTCAGGGGTTGCCACCGGGGAGCTGTTTTTT; CDR3: CASSEGSGVATGELFF; J: TRBJ2-2; V: TRBV6-1; size: -; D: -
DNA: TGCGCCAGCAGCTGGACAGGGGACGGCTATGGGGGCTACACCTTC; CDR3: CASSWTGDGYGGYTF; J: TRBJ1-2; V: TRBV5-1; size: few; D: TRBD1
DNA: TGCGCCAGCAGCTTCGCGGGGGGGCTAAGAGATACGCAGTATTTT; CDR3: CASSFAGGLRDTQYF; J: TRBJ2-3; V: TRBV5-1; size: few; D: TRBD2
DNA: TGCGCCAGCAGCTTGGCTCTAGCACCTAGCACAGATGCGCAGTATTTT; CDR3: CASSLALAPSTDAQYF; J: TRBJ2-3; V: TRBV5-1; size: -; D: -
DNA: TGTGCCAGCAGTTTATACCCGGATACGCAGTATTTT; CDR3: CASSLYPDTQYF; J: TRBJ2-3; V: TRBV28; size: many; D: -
DNA: TGTGCCAGCAGCTTGGGACAGAGTAATTCACCCCTCCACTTT; CDR3: CASSLGQSNSPLHF; J: TRBJ1-6; V: TRBV7-8; size: many; D: TRBD1
DNA: TGCAGTGCTAGGGGGACTAGCGATTACTACGAGCAGTACTTC; CDR3: CSARGTSDYYEQYF; J: TRBJ2-7; V: TRBV20-1; size: -; D: TRBD2
DNA: TGTGCCTGCAGCTTATTGGCGCTCTCTAGCACAGATACGCAGTATTTT; CDR3: CACSLLALSSTDTQYF; J: TRBJ2-3; V: TRBV11-2; size: -; D: -
DNA: TGCGCCAGCAGCTTGGTGTCAGGACTCTACGAGCAGTACTTC; CDR3: CASSLVSGLYEQYF; J: TRBJ2-7; V: TRBV5-1; size: -; D: -
DNA: TGCAGTGCTAGAGCGGGAACAGATACGCAGTATTTT; CDR3: CSARAGTDTQYF; J: TRBJ2-3; V: TRBV20-1; size: many; D: -
DNA: TGTGCCAGCAGTGATTGGGAGGGCGGATACAATGAGCAGTTCTTC; CDR3: CASSDWEGGYNEQFF; J: TRBJ2-1; V: TRBV2; size: -; D: TRBD2
DNA: TGTGCCAGCAGCCCGGGACTAGCCCTCTACAATGAGCAGTTCTTC; CDR3: CASSPGLALYNEQFF; J: TRBJ2-1; V: TRBV5-6; size: many; D: TRBD2
DNA: TGTGCCAGCAGTATCCTTTCCGGACAGAATTCACCCCTCCACTTT; CDR3: CASSILSGQNSPLHF; J: TRBJ1-6; V: TRBV27; size: -; D: -
DNA: TGTGCCAGCAGTTACCGACAGGGGGGAAACTATGGCTACACCTTC; CDR3: CASSYRQGGNYGYTF; J: TRBJ1-2; V: TRBV6-5; size: -; D: TRBD1
DNA: TGCAGTGCTAATATAGCGGGAGGGCCGTACAATGAGCAGTACTTC; CDR3: CSANIAGGPYNEQYF; J: TRBJ2-5; V: TRBV20-1; size: once; D: TRBD2
DNA: TGTGCCACCTTTGGGTCAGATAAGGCACATGAGCAGTTCTTC; CDR3: CATFGSDKAHEQFF; J: TRBJ2-1; V: TRBV24-1; size: few; D: -
DNA: TGCAGTGCTACATCTAGGGGCAATGAGCAGTTCTTC; CDR3: CSATSRGNEQFF; J: TRBJ2-1; V: TRBV20-1; size: few; D: -
DNA: TGTGCCTATTGGCAGAACACTGAAGCTTTCTTT; CDR3: CAYWQNTEAFF; J: TRBJ1-1; V: TRBV2; size: -; D: -